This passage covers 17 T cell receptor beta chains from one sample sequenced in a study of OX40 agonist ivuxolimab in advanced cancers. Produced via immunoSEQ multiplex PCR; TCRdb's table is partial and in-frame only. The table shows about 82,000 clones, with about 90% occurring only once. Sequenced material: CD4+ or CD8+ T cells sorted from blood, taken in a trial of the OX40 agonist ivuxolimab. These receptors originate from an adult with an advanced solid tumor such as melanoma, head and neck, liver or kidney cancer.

As DNA, the CDR3 is TGCGCCAGCAGTGATCTTCGGGGAACTGAAGCTTTCTTT. It codes for CASSDLRGTEAFF. The V and J genes are TRBV10-1 and TRBJ1-1; D is unresolved. Germline V gene sequence: CDR1 WNHNN, CDR2 SYGVQD (reference sequence). The CDR3 spans 13 residues. V shed 3 bases and J shed 5 bases, with 10 bases lying between them.

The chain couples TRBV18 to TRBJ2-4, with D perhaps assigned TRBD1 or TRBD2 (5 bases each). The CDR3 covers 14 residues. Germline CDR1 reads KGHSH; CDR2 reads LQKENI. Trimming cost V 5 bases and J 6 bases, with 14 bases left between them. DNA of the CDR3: TGTGCCAGCTCAACAAGGGACGACCCAAACATTCAGTACTTC. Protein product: CASSTRDDPNIQYF. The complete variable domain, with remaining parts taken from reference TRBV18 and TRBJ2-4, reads NAGVMQNPRHLVRRRGQEARLRCSPMKGHSHVYWYRQLPEEGLKFMVYLQKENIIDESGMPKERFSAEFPKEGPSILRIQQVVRGDSAAYFCASSTRDDPNIQYFGAGTRLSVL.

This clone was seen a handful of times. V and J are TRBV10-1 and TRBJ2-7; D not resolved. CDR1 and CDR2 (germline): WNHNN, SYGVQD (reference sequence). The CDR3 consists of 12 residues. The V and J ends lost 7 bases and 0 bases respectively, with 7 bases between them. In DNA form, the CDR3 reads TGCGCCAGCATTCGGACCTCCTACGAGCAGTACTTC. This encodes CASIRTSYEQYF.

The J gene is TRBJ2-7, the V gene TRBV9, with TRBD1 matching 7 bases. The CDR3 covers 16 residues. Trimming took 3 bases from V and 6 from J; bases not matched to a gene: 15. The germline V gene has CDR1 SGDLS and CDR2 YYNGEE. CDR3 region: CASSAIGTAGLIEQYF. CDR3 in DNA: TGTGCCAGCAGCGCAATCGGGACAGCCGGTCTTATCGAGCAGTACTTC.

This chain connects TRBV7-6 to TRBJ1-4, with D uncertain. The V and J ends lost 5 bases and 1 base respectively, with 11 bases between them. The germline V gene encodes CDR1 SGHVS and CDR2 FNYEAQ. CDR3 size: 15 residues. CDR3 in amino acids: CASSTGRGTNEKLFF. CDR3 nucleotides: TGTGCCAGCAGCACGGGGAGAGGAACTAATGAAAAACTGTTTTTT.

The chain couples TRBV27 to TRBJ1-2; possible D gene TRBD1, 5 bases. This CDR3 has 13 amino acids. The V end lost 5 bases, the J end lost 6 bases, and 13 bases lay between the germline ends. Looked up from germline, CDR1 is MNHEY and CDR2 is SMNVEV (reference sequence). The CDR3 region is CASSPGLWNGYTF. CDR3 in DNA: TGTGCCAGCAGTCCAGGGTTGTGGAATGGCTACACCTTC.

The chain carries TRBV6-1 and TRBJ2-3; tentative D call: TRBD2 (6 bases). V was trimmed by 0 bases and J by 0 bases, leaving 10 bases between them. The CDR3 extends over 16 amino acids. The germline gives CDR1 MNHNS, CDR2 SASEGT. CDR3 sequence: CASSEARGGSTDTQYF. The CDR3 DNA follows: TGTGCCAGCAGTGAAGCGCGGGGCGGGAGCACAGATACGCAGTATTTT.

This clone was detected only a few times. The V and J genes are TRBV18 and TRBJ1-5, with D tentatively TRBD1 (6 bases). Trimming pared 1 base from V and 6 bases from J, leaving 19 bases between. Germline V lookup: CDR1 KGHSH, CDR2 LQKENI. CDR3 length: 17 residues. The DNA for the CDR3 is TGTGCCAGCTCACCACGGGAACAGGGAGTATGGGGTCAGCCCCAGCATTTT. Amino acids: CASSPREQGVWGQPQHF.

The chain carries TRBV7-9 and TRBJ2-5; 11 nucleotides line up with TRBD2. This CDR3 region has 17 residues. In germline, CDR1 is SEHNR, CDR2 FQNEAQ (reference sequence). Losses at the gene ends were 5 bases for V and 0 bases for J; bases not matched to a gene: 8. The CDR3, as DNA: TGTGCCAGCAGCCCCCCACTAGCGGGGGCCGACCAAGAGACCCAGTACTTC. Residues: CASSPPLAGADQETQYF.

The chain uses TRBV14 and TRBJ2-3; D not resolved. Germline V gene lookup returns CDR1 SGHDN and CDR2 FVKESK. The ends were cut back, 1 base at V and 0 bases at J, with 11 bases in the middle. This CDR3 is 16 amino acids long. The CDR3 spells CASSQGASPSTDTQYF. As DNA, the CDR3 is TGTGCCAGCAGCCAAGGTGCCAGTCCTAGCACAGATACGCAGTATTTT.

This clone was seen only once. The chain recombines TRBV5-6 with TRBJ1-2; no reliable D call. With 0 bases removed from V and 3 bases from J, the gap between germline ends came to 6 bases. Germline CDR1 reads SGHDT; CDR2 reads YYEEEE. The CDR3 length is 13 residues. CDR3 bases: TGTGCCAGCAGCTTGGGGCACTACTATGGCTACACCTTC. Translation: CASSLGHYYGYTF.

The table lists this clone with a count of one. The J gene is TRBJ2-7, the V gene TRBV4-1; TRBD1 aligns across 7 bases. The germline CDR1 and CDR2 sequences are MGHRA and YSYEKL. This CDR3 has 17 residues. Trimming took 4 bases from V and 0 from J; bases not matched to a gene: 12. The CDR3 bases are TGCGCCAGCAGCCCCCGCCTTTCACAGGGGAACTCCTACGAGCAGTACTTC. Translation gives CASSPRLSQGNSYEQYF.

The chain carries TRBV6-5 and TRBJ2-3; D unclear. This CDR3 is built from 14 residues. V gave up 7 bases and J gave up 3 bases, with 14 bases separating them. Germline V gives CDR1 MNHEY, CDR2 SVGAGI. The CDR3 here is CASKWTVETDTQYF. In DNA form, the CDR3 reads TGTGCCAGCAAGTGGACGGTAGAAACAGATACGCAGTATTTT.

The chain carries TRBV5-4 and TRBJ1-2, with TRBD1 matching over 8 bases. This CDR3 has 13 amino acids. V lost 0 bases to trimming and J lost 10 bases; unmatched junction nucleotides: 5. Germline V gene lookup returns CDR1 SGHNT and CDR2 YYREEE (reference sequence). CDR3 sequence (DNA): TGTGCCAGCAGCTTGGACAGGGGGAAGGACTACACCTTC. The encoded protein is CASSLDRGKDYTF.

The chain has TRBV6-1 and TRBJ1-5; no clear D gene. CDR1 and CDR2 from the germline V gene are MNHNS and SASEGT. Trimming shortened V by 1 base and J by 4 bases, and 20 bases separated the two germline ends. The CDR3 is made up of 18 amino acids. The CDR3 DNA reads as TGTGCCAGCAGTGAAGTAAATTTGTTGGGGTTGAGTAATCAGCCCCAGCATTTT. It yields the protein CASSEVNLLGLSNQPQHF.

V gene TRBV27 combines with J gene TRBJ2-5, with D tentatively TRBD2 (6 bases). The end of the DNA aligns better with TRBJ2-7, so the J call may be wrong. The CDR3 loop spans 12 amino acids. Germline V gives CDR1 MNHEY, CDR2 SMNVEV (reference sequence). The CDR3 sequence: CASSLGGYEQYF. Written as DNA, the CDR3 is TGTGCCAGCAGTTTGGGGGGCTACGAGCAGTACTTC.

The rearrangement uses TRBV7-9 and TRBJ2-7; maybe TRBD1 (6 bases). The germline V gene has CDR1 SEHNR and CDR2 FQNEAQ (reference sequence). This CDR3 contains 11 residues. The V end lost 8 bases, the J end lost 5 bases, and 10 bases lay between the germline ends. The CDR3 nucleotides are TGTGCCAGCGCCCAGGGGAACGAGCAGTACTTC. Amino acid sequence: CASAQGNEQYF.